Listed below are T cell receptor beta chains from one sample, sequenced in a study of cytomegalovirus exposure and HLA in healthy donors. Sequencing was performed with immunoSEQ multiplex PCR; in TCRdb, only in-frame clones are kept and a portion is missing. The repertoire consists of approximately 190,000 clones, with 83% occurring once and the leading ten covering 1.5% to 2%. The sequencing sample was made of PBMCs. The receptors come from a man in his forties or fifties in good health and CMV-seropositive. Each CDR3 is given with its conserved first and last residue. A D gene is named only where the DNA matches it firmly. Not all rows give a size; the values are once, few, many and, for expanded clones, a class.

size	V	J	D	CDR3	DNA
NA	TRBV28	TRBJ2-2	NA	CASSPPSLSRELFF	TGTGCCAGCAGTCCACCTAGCTTAAGTCGGGAGCTGTTTTTT
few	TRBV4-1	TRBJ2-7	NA	CASTPIGGNEQYF	TGCGCCAGCACCCCCATAGGGGGAAACGAGCAGTACTTC
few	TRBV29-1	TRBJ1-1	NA	CSVVPGGKYTEAFF	TGCAGCGTTGTCCCCGGAGGGAAGTACACTGAAGCTTTCTTT
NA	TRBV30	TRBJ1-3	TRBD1	CAWSRDSGSGNTIYF	TGTGCCTGGAGCAGGGACAGTGGTTCTGGAAACACCATATATTTT
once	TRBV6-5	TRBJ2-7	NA	CASSYSRPFSYEQYF	TGTGCCAGCAGTTACTCGAGGCCGTTCTCCTACGAGCAGTACTTC
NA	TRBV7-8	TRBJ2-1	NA	CASSLVSTDEQFF	TGTGCCAGCAGCTTGGTCTCTACGGATGAGCAGTTCTTC
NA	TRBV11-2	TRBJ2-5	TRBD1	CASSLNMKGGGETQYF	TGTGCCAGCAGCCTAAATATGAAAGGGGGCGGAGAGACCCAGTACTTC
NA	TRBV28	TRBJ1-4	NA	CASGGAYNEKLFF	TGTGCCAGCGGGGGCGCCTATAATGAAAAATTGTTTTTT
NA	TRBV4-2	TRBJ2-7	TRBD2	CASSQEAGISEQYF	TGTGCCAGCAGCCAAGAAGCGGGAATAAGCGAGCAGTACTTC
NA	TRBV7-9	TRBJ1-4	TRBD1	CASSGPLGQAATNEKLFF	TGTGCCAGCAGCGGGCCCCTGGGACAGGCGGCAACTAATGAAAAACTGTTTTTT
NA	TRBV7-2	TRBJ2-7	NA	CASSFKADSPYEQYF	TGTGCCAGCAGCTTTAAGGCTGATAGCCCCTACGAGCAGTACTTC
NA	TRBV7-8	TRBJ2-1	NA	CASSPGRGSYNEQFF	TGTGCCAGCAGCCCCGGGCGGGGCTCATACAATGAGCAGTTCTTC
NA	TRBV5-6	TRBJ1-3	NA	CASSLRVSGSGNTIYF	TGTGCCAGCAGCTTGCGTGTCTCGGGGTCAGGAAACACCATATATTTT
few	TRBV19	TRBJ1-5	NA	CASRTGSQPQHF	TGTGCCAGTAGAACAGGGAGTCAGCCCCAGCATTTT
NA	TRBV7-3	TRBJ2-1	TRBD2	CSSSILAGGANEQFF	TGTTCCAGCAGCATACTAGCGGGAGGCGCTAATGAGCAGTTCTTC
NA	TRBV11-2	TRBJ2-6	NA	CASSLIQGAGANVLTF	TGTGCCAGCAGCTTAATACAGGGAGCTGGGGCCAACGTCCTGACTTTC
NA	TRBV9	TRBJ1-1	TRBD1	CASSGMTGVNTEAFF	TGTGCCAGCAGTGGAATGACAGGGGTGAACACTGAAGCTTTCTTT
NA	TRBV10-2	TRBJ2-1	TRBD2	CASSESGLAGGNEQFF	TGCGCCAGCAGTGAGTCGGGACTAGCGGGAGGCAATGAGCAGTTCTTC
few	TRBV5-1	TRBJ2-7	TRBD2	CASSPGLATSYEQYF	TGCGCCAGCAGCCCGGGACTAGCGACCTCCTACGAGCAGTACTTC
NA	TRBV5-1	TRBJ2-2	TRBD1	CASSLEGQDHTGELFF	TGCGCCAGCAGCTTGGAGGGACAGGACCACACCGGGGAGCTGTTTTTT
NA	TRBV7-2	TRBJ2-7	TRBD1	CASSFGQGNEQYF	TGTGCCAGCAGCTTTGGACAGGGTAACGAGCAGTACTTC
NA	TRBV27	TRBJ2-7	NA	CASSPGGWDEQYF	TGTGCCAGCAGCCCTGGAGGGTGGGACGAGCAGTACTTC
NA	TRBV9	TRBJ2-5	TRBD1	CASSGGNGRGLRETQYF	TGTGCCAGCAGCGGGGGGAATGGCAGGGGGCTGCGAGAGACCCAGTACTTC
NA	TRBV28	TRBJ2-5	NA	CASSIEETQYF	TGTGCCAGCTCGATCGAGGAGACCCAGTACTTC
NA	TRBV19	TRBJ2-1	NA	CASSLHSKASSYNEQFF	TGTGCCAGTAGTCTCCACTCGAAAGCGAGCTCCTACAATGAGCAGTTCTTC
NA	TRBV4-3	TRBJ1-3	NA	CASSAAFSGNTIYF	TGCGCCAGCAGCGCGGCCTTCTCTGGAAACACCATATATTTT